One sample yielded the 10 T cell receptor beta chains listed below, sequenced in a study of T cell repertoires in cytomegalovirus infection. TCRdb passed the reads through MiXCR, listing each CDR3 protein once. This sample has fewer than 300,000 distinct CDR3 sequences, with more than 20% found just once. The sequencing input was PBMCs. Receptors originate from a human donor in good health (CMV status not recorded). Some clones in this sample may be carry-over from other donors' samples.

CDR3 sequence reads: CASSLWLAEEGEQFF. The CDR3 DNA is TGTGCCAGCAGCTTATGGTTAGCGGAGGAAGGTGAGCAGTTCTTC. This chain links TRBV7-4 with TRBJ2-1, with D maybe TRBD2 (6 bases). The CDR3 is 15 amino acids. The germline V and J ends were trimmed by 2 bases and 9 bases, with 17 bases remaining between them. From germline, CDR1 is SGHVT and CDR2 SQSDAQ.

The chain carries TRBV7-9 and TRBJ1-3; the D is unclear. The germline CDR1 and CDR2 sequences are SEHNR and FQNEAQ (reference sequence). The V and J ends lost 2 bases and 0 bases respectively, with 8 bases between them. This CDR3 region has 15 residues. This CDR3 reads CASSLSRSSGNTIYF. The CDR3 region has the DNA TGTGCCAGCAGCTTATCCCGGAGCTCTGGAAACACCATATATTTT.

This clonotype appeared many times. The CDR3 protein is CASSGGQETQYF. The CDR3 DNA is TGTGCCAGCAGCGGAGGCCAAGAGACCCAGTACTTC. The chain is built from TRBV7-2 and TRBJ2-5, with D possibly being TRBD2 (5 bases). From germline, CDR1 is SGHTA and CDR2 FQGNSA. Deletions cut 5 bases from V and 1 base from J, with 5 bases between. The CDR3 has 12 amino acids.

This clonotype occurred a few times. The V gene is TRBV20-1, the J gene TRBJ2-1, with D perhaps TRBD2 (5 bases). The V and J ends lost 5 bases and 3 bases respectively, with 14 bases between them. The CDR3 contains 14 residues. Germline V gene data show CDR1 as DFQATT and CDR2 as SNEGSKA (reference sequence). The CDR3 protein is CSARQRTFYNEQFF. CDR3 bases: TGCAGTGCTCGCCAGCGGACTTTCTACAATGAGCAGTTCTTC.

In its sample, this clonotype was seen a few times. The chain combines TRBV7-6 with TRBJ2-5; TRBD1 aligns across 10 bases. V shed 4 bases, J shed 5 bases, and the junction held 7 bases outside the gene matches. Germline assignment: CDR1 SGHVS and CDR2 FNYEAQ. This CDR3 is 15 amino acids long. The CDR3 loop is CASSSRTGGSETQYF. As DNA, the CDR3 is TGTGCCAGCAGCTCCAGGACAGGGGGGTCCGAGACCCAGTACTTC.

The chain joins TRBV20-1 to TRBJ2-5; no clear D. The germline CDR1 and CDR2 sequences are DFQATT and SNEGSKA (reference sequence). The V gene lost 6 bases and the J gene lost 0 bases, with 14 bases spanning the gap. CDR3 size: 14 residues. The CDR3 coding sequence is TGCAGTGCAACGATGCGGTCGTACCAAGAGACCCAGTACTTC. This codes for CSATMRSYQETQYF.

The J gene is TRBJ1-1, the V gene TRBV28, with 8 bases fitting TRBD1. The germline V gene encodes CDR1 MDHEN and CDR2 SYDVKM. J lost 6 bases, V lost 1 base, and 4 bases had no gene match. This CDR3 region has 14 residues. CDR3: CASSLSRTGPEAFF. The CDR3 DNA is TGTGCCAGCAGTTTATCCAGGACAGGGCCTGAAGCTTTCTTT.

The CDR3 here is CASSSLGTGLVDHEQYF. DNA of the CDR3: TGTGCCAGCAGTTCCCTGGGGACGGGACTAGTTGATCACGAGCAGTACTTC. V is TRBV27 and J is TRBJ2-7; 8 bases agree with TRBD2. The CDR3 is 17 residues long. Trimming at V came to 4 bases and at J to 5 bases, leaving 16 bases not matched to a gene. Germline V CDR1 and CDR2: MNHEY, SMNVEV (reference sequence).

This clonotype was counted a few times. A read error may explain this, as a much larger clone is one base away. The V call is TRBV7-8, the J call TRBJ1-1, with D hard to call. The CDR3 spans 13 residues. The ends were cut back, 1 base at V and 0 bases at J, with 3 bases in the middle. Germline V gene data show CDR1 as SGHVS and CDR2 as FQNEAQ. CDR3: CASSLVMNTEAFF. CDR3 sequence (DNA): TGTGCCAGCAGCTTAGTGATGAACACTGAAGCTTTCTTT.

This clonotype has ten or more counts. This chain joins TRBV2 and TRBJ1-5; 9 nucleotides line up with TRBD1. With V trimmed by 6 bases and J by 2 bases, 8 bases remained unmatched. CDR3 length: 16 residues. Germline CDR1 SNHLY, CDR2 FYNNEI. CDR3 nucleotide sequence: TGTGCCAGCAGACCCGGGACAGGGAACGGCAATCAGCCCCAGCATTTT. Encoded protein: CASRPGTGNGNQPQHF.